The rows below give T cell receptor beta chains drawn from one sample of a study of post-analysis software for immune sequencing data. One entry per CDR3 protein results from TCRdb running MiXCR on the PCR reads. The sample has approximately 400,000 distinct CDR3 sequences, around 33% seen once. Sequenced input: blood. The receptors originated from a girl under 18 with multiple sclerosis. Each CDR3 is given with its conserved first and last residue. A D gene is named only where the DNA matches it firmly. Where a row states a size, it is once, few, many or the class of an expanded clone; other rows omit it.

V	J	length	D	size	CDR3	DNA
TRBV5-6	TRBJ2-5	15	TRBD2	few	CATTPSGVTPETQYF	TGTGCCACTACGCCTAGCGGGGTTACCCCGGAGACCCAGTACTTC
TRBV29-1	TRBJ2-5	12	NA	few	CSVSGTRETQYF	TGCAGCGTTTCCGGGACACGCGAGACCCAGTACTTC
TRBV2	TRBJ1-2	15	TRBD1	NA	CASRSSPGGFYGYTF	TGTGCCAGCAGATCCTCGCCAGGGGGATTCTATGGCTACACCTTC
TRBV20-1	TRBJ2-7	12	NA	NA	CSASQPSYEQYF	TGCAGTGCTAGCCAACCGTCCTACGAGCAGTACTTC
TRBV7-2	TRBJ1-1	14	NA	NA	CASSLALTGTEAFF	TGTGCCAGCAGCTTAGCGCTCACAGGCACTGAAGCTTTCTTT
TRBV27	TRBJ1-5	14	NA	few	CASSLNPLYQPQHF	TGTGCCAGCAGTTTAAACCCCTTGTACCAGCCCCAGCATTTT
TRBV7-3	TRBJ2-1	16	NA	few	CASSYWVGGHNNEQFF	TGTGCCAGCAGCTACTGGGTGGGGGGACACAACAATGAGCAGTTCTTC
TRBV20-1	TRBJ2-1	18	TRBD2	few	CSARMPGLAGGPYNEQFF	TGCAGTGCTAGGATGCCGGGACTAGCGGGGGGACCCTACAATGAGCAGTTCTTC
TRBV29-1	TRBJ2-1	14	TRBD2	many	CSVAKAGGQVEQFF	TGCAGCGTTGCGAAAGCGGGGGGGCAGGTTGAGCAGTTCTTC
TRBV24-1	TRBJ2-3	15	TRBD2	NA	CATSDASGAADTQYF	TGTGCCACCAGTGATGCTAGCGGGGCCGCGGATACGCAGTATTTT
TRBV11-2	TRBJ1-5	15	NA	NA	CASSLDTGRNQPQHF	TGTGCCAGCAGCTTAGATACAGGCCGCAATCAGCCCCAGCATTTT
TRBV7-6	TRBJ1-1	13	TRBD1	few	CASSPGGEAEAFF	TGTGCCAGCAGCCCAGGGGGCGAAGCTGAAGCTTTCTTT
TRBV10-3	TRBJ2-3	12	NA	NA	CAISSARGTQYF	TGTGCCATCAGCTCCGCTCGGGGGACGCAGTATTTT
TRBV5-6	TRBJ1-2	14	TRBD1	few	CASREQGEAYGYTF	TGTGCCAGCAGGGAACAGGGGGAGGCCTATGGCTACACCTTC
TRBV10-3	TRBJ2-7	15	TRBD1	few	CAISESDRGSYEQYF	TGTGCCATCAGTGAGTCGGACAGGGGCTCCTACGAGCAGTACTTC
TRBV7-2	TRBJ2-7	14	NA	NA	CASSPGLEPFEQYF	TGTGCCAGCAGCCCGGGACTTGAACCCTTCGAGCAGTACTTC
TRBV24-1	TRBJ2-1	14	TRBD2	NA	CASGGGGFYNEQFF	TGTGCCAGCGGAGGCGGGGGTTTTTACAATGAGCAGTTCTTC
TRBV5-1	TRBJ2-7	14	NA	few	CASSNPLMLYEQYF	TGCGCCAGCAGCAATCCCCTCATGCTCTACGAGCAGTACTTC
TRBV6-1	TRBJ2-6	17	NA	many	CASSGNPGGPGANVLTF	TGTGCCAGCAGTGGGAACCCTGGGGGGCCTGGGGCCAACGTCCTGACTTTC
TRBV20-1	TRBJ1-6	15	NA	NA	CSAGRTFGEGTPLHF	TGCAGTGCTGGTAGGACCTTCGGGGAAGGGACGCCCCTCCACTTT
TRBV6-5	TRBJ1-6	16	TRBD1	NA	CASSYSYDRDNSPLHF	TGTGCCAGCAGTTACTCGTACGACAGGGATAATTCACCCCTCCACTTT
TRBV5-5	TRBJ1-5	15	TRBD1	NA	CASSSWTGTNQPQHF	TGTGCCAGCAGCTCCTGGACAGGGACCAATCAGCCCCAGCATTTT
TRBV7-2	TRBJ2-7	14	TRBD1	NA	CASSSTRDSQEQYF	TGTGCCAGCAGCTCAACCCGGGACAGTCAAGAGCAGTACTTC
TRBV10-3	TRBJ1-5	18	NA	few	CAISESVFFGKDNQPQHF	TGTGCCATCAGTGAATCGGTCTTTTTTGGAAAGGACAATCAGCCCCAGCATTTT
TRBV25-1	TRBJ1-2	16	TRBD1	NA	CASSEPRGQGNYGYTF	TGTGCCAGCAGTGAACCCCGGGGACAGGGGAACTATGGCTACACCTTC
TRBV19	TRBJ2-1	13	TRBD1	NA	CASSDREDNEQFF	TGTGCCAGTTCGGACAGGGAGGACAATGAGCAGTTCTTC
TRBV27	TRBJ2-1	18	TRBD2	few	CASSPGLAGGQGGNEQFF	TGTGCCAGCAGTCCAGGACTAGCGGGGGGCCAAGGAGGTAATGAGCAGTTCTTC
TRBV7-9	TRBJ1-5	17	NA	few	CASSLGSGGRVNQPQHF	TGTGCCAGCAGCTTAGGCTCCGGTGGCAGGGTAAACCAGCCCCAGCATTTT
TRBV7-2	TRBJ2-7	12	NA	many	CASSLLNNEQYF	TGTGCCAGCAGCCTCTTAAACAACGAGCAGTACTTC